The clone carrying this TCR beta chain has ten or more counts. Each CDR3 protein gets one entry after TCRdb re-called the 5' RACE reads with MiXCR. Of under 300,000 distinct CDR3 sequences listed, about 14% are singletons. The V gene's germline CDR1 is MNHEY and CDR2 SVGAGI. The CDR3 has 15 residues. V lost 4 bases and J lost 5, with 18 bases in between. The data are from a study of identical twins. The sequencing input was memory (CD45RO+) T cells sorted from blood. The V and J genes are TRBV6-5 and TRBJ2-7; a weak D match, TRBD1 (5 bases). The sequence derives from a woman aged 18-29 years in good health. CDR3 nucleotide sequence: TGTGCCAGCAGTTTGGTGACAGCAAGGCTGCACGAGCAGTACTTC. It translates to CASSLVTARLHEQYF.